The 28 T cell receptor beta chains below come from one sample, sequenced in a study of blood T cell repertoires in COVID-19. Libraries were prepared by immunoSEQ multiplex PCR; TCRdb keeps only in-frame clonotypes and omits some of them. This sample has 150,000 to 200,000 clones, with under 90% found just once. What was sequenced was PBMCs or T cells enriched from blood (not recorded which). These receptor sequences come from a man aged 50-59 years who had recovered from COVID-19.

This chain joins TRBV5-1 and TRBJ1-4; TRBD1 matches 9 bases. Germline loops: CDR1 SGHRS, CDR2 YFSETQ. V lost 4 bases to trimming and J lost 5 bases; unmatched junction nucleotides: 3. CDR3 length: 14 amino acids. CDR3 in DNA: TGCGCCAGCAGCCGGGACAGGGAAAATGAAAAACTGTTTTTT. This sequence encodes CASSRDRENEKLFF.

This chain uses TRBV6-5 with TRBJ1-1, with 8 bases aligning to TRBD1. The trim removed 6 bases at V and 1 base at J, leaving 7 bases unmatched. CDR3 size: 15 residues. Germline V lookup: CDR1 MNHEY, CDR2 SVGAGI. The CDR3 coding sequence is TGTGCCAGCAGAGGACAGGGTTCGGCGAACACTGAAGCTTTCTTT. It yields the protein CASRGQGSANTEAFF.

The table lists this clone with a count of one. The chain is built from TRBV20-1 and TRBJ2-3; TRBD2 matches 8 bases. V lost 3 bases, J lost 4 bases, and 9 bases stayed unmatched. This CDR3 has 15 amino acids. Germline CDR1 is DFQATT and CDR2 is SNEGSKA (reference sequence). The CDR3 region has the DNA TGCAGTGCTAGTTCTGCCGGGGGGGTTTCAGATACGCAGTATTTT. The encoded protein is CSASSAGGVSDTQYF.

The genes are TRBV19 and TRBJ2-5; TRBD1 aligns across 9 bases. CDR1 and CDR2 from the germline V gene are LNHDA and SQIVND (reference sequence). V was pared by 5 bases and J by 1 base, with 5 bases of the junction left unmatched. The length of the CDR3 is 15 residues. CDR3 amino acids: CASSPRDRAQETQYF. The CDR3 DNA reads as TGTGCCAGTAGTCCCCGGGACAGGGCCCAAGAGACCCAGTACTTC.

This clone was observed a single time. CDR3 in DNA: TGTGCCAGCAGCCACACAGGGCCCTCTGGAAACACCATATATTTT. Protein: CASSHTGPSGNTIYF. The gene calls are TRBV4-2 and TRBJ1-3, with D maybe TRBD1 (6 bases). The CDR3 length is 15 residues. Trimming took 3 bases from V and 0 from J, leaving 9 bases between them. Germline loops: CDR1 LGHNA, CDR2 YNFKEQ.

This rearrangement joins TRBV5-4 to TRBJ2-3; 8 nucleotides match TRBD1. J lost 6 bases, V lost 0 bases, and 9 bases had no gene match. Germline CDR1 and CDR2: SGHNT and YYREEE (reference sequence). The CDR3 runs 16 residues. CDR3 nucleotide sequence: TGTGCCAGCAGCTTGGCCTTGGGACAGGTTCTGGATACGCAGTATTTT. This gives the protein CASSLALGQVLDTQYF. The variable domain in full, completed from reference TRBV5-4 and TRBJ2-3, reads ETGVTQSPTHLIKTRGQQVTLRCSSQSGHNTVSWYQQALGQGPQFIFQYYREEENGRGNFPPRFSGLQFPNYSSELNVNALELDDSALYLCASSLALGQVLDTQYFGPGTRLTVL.

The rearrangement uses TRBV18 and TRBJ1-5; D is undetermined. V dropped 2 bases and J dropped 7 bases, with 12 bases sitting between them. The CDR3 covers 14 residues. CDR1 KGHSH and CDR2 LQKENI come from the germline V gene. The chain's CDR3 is CASSPGPGGQPQHF. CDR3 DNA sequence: TGTGCCAGCTCACCAGGACCGGGAGGGCAGCCCCAGCATTTT.

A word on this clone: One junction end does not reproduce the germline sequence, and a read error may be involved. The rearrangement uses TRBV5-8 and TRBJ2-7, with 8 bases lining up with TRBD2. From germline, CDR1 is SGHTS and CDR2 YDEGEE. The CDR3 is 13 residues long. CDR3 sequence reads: CASSLGAGSGGHF. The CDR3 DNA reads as TGTGCCAGCAGCTTGGGCGCGGGGAGCGGGGGCCACTTC.

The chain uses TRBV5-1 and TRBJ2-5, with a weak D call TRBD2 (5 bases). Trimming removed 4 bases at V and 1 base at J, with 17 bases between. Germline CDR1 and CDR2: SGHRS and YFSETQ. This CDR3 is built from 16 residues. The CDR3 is CASSPMFRGLQETQYF. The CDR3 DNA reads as TGCGCCAGCAGCCCCATGTTTCGGGGTCTCCAAGAGACCCAGTACTTC.

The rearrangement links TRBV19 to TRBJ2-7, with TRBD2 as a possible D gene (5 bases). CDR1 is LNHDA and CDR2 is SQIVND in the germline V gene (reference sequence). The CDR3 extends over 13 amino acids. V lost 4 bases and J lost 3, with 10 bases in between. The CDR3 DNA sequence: TGTGCCAGTAGTACCCGGGATAACTACGAGCAGTACTTC. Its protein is CASSTRDNYEQYF.

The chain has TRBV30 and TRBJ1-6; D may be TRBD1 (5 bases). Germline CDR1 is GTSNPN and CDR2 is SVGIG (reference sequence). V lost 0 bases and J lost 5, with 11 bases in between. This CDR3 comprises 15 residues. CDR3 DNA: TGTGCCTGGAGTGTACGGGGGGTTCATAATTCACCCCTCCACTTT. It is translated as CAWSVRGVHNSPLHF.

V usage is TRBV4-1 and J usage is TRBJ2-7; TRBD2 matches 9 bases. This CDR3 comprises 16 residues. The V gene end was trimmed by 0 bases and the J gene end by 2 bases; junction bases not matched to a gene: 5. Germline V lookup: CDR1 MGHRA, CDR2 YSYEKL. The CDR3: CASSQDRLAVAYEQYF. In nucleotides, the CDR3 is TGCGCCAGCAGCCAAGACCGACTAGCGGTGGCCTACGAGCAGTACTTC.

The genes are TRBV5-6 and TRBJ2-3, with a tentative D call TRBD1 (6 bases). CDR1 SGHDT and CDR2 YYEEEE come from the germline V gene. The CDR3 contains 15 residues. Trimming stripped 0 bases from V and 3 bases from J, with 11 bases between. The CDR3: CASSLDSRGTDTQYF. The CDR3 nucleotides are TGTGCCAGCAGCTTGGATTCCAGGGGTACAGATACGCAGTATTTT. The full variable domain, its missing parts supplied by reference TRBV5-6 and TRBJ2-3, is DAGVTQSPTHLIKTRGQQVTLRCSPKSGHDTVSWYQQALGQGPQFIFQYYEEEERQRGNFPDRFSGHQFPNYSSELNVNALLLGDSALYLCASSLDSRGTDTQYFGPGTRLTVL.

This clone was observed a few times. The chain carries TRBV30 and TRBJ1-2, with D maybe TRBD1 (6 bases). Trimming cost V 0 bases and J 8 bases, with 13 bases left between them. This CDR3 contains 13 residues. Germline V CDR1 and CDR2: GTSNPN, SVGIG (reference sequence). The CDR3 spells CAWSVVGGVGYTF. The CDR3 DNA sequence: TGTGCCTGGAGTGTAGTAGGGGGGGTAGGCTACACCTTC.

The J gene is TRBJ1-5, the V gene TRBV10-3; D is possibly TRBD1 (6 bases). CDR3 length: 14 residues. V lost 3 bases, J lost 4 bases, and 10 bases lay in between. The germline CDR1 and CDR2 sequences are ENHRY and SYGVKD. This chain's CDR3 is CAISEYGTNQPQHF. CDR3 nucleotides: TGTGCCATCAGTGAATATGGGACAAATCAGCCCCAGCATTTT.

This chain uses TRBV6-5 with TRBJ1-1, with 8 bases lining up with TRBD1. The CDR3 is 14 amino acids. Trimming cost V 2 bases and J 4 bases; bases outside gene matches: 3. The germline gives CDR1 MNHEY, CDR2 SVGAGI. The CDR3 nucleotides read TGTGCCAGCAGTTACGGCGGACAGGGCACTGAAGCTTTCTTT. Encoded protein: CASSYGGQGTEAFF.

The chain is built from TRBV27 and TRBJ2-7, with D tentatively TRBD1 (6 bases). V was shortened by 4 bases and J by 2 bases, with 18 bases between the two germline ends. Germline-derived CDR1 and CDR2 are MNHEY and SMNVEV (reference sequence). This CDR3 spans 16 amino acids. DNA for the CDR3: TGTGCCAGCAGTTCGCGAAGGGGGACATACACCTACGAGCAGTACTTC. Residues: CASSSRRGTYTYEQYF.

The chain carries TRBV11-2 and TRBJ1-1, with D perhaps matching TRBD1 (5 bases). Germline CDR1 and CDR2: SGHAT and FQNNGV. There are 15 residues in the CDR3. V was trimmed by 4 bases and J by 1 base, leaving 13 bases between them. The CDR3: CASSSDETGNTEAFF. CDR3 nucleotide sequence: TGTGCCAGCAGCTCCGACGAAACAGGGAACACTGAAGCTTTCTTT.

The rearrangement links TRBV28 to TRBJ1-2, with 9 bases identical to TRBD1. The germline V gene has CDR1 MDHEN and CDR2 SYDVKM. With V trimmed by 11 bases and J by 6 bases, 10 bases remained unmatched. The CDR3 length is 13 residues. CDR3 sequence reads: CAVDRGNTDGYTF. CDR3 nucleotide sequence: TGTGCCGTAGACAGGGGGAACACGGATGGCTACACCTTC.

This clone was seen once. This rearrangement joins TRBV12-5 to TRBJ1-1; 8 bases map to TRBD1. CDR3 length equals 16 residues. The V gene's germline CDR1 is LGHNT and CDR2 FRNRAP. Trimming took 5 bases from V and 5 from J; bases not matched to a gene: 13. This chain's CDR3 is CASGTRAGGWSTEAFF. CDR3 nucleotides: TGTGCTAGTGGTACCCGAGCAGGGGGCTGGAGTACTGAAGCTTTCTTT. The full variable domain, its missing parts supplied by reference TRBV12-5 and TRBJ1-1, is DARVTQTPRHKVTEMGQEVTMRCQPILGHNTVFWYRQTMMQGLELLAYFRNRAPLDDSGMPKDRFSAEMPDATLATLKIQPSEPRDSAVYFCASGTRAGGWSTEAFFGQGTRLTVV.

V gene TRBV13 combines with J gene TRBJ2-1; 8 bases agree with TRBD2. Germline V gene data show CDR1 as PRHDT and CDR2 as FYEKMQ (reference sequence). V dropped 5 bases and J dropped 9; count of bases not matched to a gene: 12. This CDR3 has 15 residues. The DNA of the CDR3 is TGTGCCAGCAGCAAGATAGCGGGGAGATCTACTGAGCAGTTCTTC. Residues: CASSKIAGRSTEQFF.

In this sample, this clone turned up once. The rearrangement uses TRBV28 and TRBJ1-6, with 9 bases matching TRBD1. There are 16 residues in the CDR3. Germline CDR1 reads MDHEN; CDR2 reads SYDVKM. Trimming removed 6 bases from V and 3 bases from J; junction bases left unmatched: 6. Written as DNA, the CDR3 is TGTGCCAGCAGGGAACAGGGGGCTAACTATAATTCACCCCTCCACTTT. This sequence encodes CASREQGANYNSPLHF.

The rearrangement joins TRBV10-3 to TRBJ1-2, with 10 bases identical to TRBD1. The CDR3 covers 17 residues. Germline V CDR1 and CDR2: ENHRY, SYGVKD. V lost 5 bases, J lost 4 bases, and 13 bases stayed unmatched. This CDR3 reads CAISNRDRGPLSYGYTF. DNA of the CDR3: TGTGCCATCAGTAACCGGGACAGGGGCCCTTTATCCTATGGCTACACCTTC.

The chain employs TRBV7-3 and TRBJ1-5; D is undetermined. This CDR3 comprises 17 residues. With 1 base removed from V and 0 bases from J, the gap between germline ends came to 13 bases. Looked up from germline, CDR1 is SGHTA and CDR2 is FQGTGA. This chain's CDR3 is CASSLIWSSHSNQPQHF. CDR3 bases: TGTGCCAGCAGCTTAATTTGGTCCAGTCATAGCAATCAGCCCCAGCATTTT.

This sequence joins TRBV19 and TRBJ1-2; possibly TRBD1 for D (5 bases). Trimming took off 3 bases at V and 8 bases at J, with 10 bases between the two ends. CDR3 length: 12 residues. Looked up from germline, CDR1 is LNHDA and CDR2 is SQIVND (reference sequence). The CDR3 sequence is CASSIQGNGYTF. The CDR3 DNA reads TGTGCCAGTAGTATTCAGGGTAACGGCTACACCTTC.

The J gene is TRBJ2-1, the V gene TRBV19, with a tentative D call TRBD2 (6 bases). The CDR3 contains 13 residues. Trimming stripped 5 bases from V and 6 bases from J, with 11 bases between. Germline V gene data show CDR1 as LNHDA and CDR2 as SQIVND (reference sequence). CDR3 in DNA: TGTGCCAGTAGTTCCGCTAGCGCCAATGAGCAGTTCTTC. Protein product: CASSSASANEQFF.

CDR3 in amino acids: CASSPWTGESSYEQYF. The CDR3 coding sequence is TGCGCCAGCAGCCCCTGGACAGGGGAAAGCTCCTACGAGCAGTACTTC. The chain combines TRBV5-1 with TRBJ2-7, with TRBD1 matching 9 bases. V lost 4 bases, J lost 0 bases, and 8 bases stayed unmatched. This CDR3 region has 16 residues. CDR1 is SGHRS, CDR2 YFSETQ, per germline.

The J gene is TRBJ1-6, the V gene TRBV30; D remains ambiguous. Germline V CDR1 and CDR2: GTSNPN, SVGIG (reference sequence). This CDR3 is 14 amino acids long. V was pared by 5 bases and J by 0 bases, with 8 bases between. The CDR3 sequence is CAWGYSSYNSPLHF. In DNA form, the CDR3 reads TGTGCCTGGGGTTACAGCTCCTATAATTCACCCCTCCACTTT.